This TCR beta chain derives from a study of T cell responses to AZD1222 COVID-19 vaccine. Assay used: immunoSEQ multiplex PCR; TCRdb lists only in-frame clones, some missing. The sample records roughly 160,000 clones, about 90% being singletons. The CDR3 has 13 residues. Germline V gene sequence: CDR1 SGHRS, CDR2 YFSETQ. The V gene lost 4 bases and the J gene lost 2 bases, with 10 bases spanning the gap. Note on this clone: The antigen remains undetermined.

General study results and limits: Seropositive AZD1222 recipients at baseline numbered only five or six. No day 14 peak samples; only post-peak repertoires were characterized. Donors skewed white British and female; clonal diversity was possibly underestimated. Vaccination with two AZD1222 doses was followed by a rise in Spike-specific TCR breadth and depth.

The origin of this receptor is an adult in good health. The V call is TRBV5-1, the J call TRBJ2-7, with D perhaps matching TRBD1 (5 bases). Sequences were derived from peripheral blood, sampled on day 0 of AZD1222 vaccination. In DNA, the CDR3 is TGCGCCAGCAGCAGAGACAGTACCTACGAGCAGTACTTC. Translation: CASSRDSTYEQYF.